This T cell receptor beta chain was retrieved from a study of human T cells and chemical hapten exposure. About the study: Epicutaneous patch tests delivered 0.01% DPC to the upper back, with evaluation at 6 days.

This clonotype was found a few times. The sample's time point: patch test 1, 2 weeks after DPC sensitization. Documented treatment: therapeutic diphenylcyclopropenone sensitization with weekly scalp DPC. The study's library attached unique molecular identifiers to single cDNA molecules. TCRdb passed the RACE reads through MiXCR, listing each CDR3 protein once. Among 75,000 to 100,000 distinct CDR3 sequences listed, 10% to 15% were seen once. The clonotype comes from an older woman with alopecia areata. Some clones in this sample may be carry-over from other donors' samples. The sequencing here drew on whole blood, taken in connection with sensitization to the hapten diphenylcyclopropenone (DPC).

The CDR3 spells CASSDRAYSGANVLTF. CDR3 in DNA: TGTGCCAGCAGTGACAGGGCCTACTCTGGGGCCAACGTCCTGACTTTC. The chain combines TRBV6-1 with TRBJ2-6, with D perhaps TRBD1 (5 bases). The V gene's germline CDR1 is MNHNS and CDR2 SASEGT. There are 16 residues in the CDR3. V dropped 3 bases and J dropped 0 bases, with 9 bases sitting between them.